This is a list of T cell receptor beta chains from one sample in a study of T cells in Graves' hyperthyroidism and ophthalmopathy. MiXCR, run by TCRdb on the multiplex PCR reads, gives a single entry per CDR3 protein. The table lists 600,000 or so distinct CDR3 sequences, approximately 15% of them singletons, with roughly 7.7% in the top ten. Material: blood. The receptor set was obtained from a young woman with Graves' ophthalmopathy. Each CDR3 is given without its conserved first and last residue. The size field is filled for only some rows; it gives once, few, many or a size class.

J gene: TRBJ2-5
V gene: TRBV6-1
clone size: many
CDR3 protein: ASSLGQPGETQY

J gene: TRBJ2-3
V gene: TRBV2
clone size: many
CDR3 protein: ASRPSGGIHTDTQY

J gene: TRBJ2-3
V gene: TRBV7-3
clone size: few
CDR3 protein: ASSTGMSADTQY

J gene: TRBJ1-4
V gene: TRBV2
clone size: many
CDR3 protein: ASSEGDRGTTNEKLF

J gene: TRBJ2-7
V gene: TRBV3-1
clone size: many
CDR3 protein: ASSPSSLHEQY

J gene: TRBJ2-1
V gene: TRBV6-2/TRBV6-3
clone size: many
CDR3 protein: ASRTGTIYNEQF

J gene: TRBJ1-1
V gene: TRBV7-9
clone size: .
CDR3 protein: ASSLRTTVIEAF

J gene: TRBJ2-1
V gene: TRBV27
clone size: .
CDR3 protein: ASRSGGYNEQF

J gene: TRBJ2-5
V gene: TRBV2
clone size: many
CDR3 protein: ASSGLAGSGETQY

J gene: TRBJ2-7
V gene: TRBV28
clone size: many
CDR3 protein: ASTLADLYEQY

J gene: TRBJ2-1
V gene: TRBV28
clone size: many
CDR3 protein: ASRVASEQF

J gene: TRBJ2-7
V gene: TRBV30
clone size: many
CDR3 protein: AGQGASYEQY

J gene: TRBJ2-3
V gene: TRBV27
clone size: many
CDR3 protein: ASRRAPGQRDTQY

J gene: TRBJ2-3
V gene: TRBV10-3
clone size: .
CDR3 protein: AISEQGLGTLDTQY

J gene: TRBJ1-5
V gene: TRBV12-3/TRBV12-4
clone size: many
CDR3 protein: ASSLERAQPQH

J gene: TRBJ2-1
V gene: TRBV6-5
clone size: many
CDR3 protein: ASSYGGREHEQF

J gene: TRBJ1-6
V gene: TRBV28
clone size: many
CDR3 protein: ASRPGGPSHSPLH

J gene: TRBJ2-5
V gene: TRBV7-9
clone size: many
CDR3 protein: ASTWTTPGRYEETQY

J gene: TRBJ2-1
V gene: TRBV12-3/TRBV12-4
clone size: many
CDR3 protein: ASSSTSREQF

J gene: TRBJ1-1
V gene: TRBV27
clone size: many
CDR3 protein: ASSFLGATALGAEAF

J gene: TRBJ1-1
V gene: TRBV14
clone size: .
CDR3 protein: ASGNGGVGTEAF

J gene: TRBJ2-7
V gene: TRBV30
clone size: many
CDR3 protein: AWTGQDSYEQY

J gene: TRBJ2-3
V gene: TRBV30
clone size: many
CDR3 protein: AWTGSDTDTQY

J gene: TRBJ2-7
V gene: TRBV5-1
clone size: many
CDR3 protein: ASSSGTSRSYEQY

J gene: TRBJ1-2
V gene: TRBV12-3/TRBV12-4
clone size: few
CDR3 protein: ASSYNVDRTKGYT

J gene: TRBJ2-7
V gene: TRBV7-9
clone size: many
CDR3 protein: ASSLGISGGSYEQY

J gene: TRBJ2-3
V gene: TRBV24-1
clone size: .
CDR3 protein: ATSDPGQVQY

J gene: TRBJ1-6
V gene: TRBV9
clone size: few
CDR3 protein: ASSVGSSPLH

J gene: TRBJ1-5
V gene: TRBV4-2
clone size: few
CDR3 protein: ASSQDTQGNNQPQH

J gene: TRBJ1-2
V gene: TRBV7-2
clone size: many
CDR3 protein: ASSLGILDGYT

J gene: TRBJ1-5
V gene: TRBV6-1
clone size: many
CDR3 protein: ASRPGGADNQPQH

J gene: TRBJ2-6
V gene: TRBV11-3
clone size: .
CDR3 protein: ASSLDPTASGANVLT

J gene: TRBJ1-5
V gene: TRBV30
clone size: many
CDR3 protein: AWGGQGVFQPQH

J gene: TRBJ1-4
V gene: TRBV13
clone size: .
CDR3 protein: ASSQHSAGTPTTEKLF

J gene: TRBJ2-7
V gene: TRBV13
clone size: many
CDR3 protein: ASSLGGLGEQY

J gene: TRBJ2-5
V gene: TRBV10-2
clone size: .
CDR3 protein: ASSEPSTAETQY

J gene: TRBJ1-5
V gene: TRBV20-1
clone size: .
CDR3 protein: SARDHPTGSNQPQH

J gene: TRBJ2-3
V gene: TRBV20-1
clone size: many
CDR3 protein: SATLAGESTDTQY

J gene: TRBJ1-1
V gene: TRBV20-1
clone size: many
CDR3 protein: SARPSLHTEAF

J gene: TRBJ2-7
V gene: TRBV6-4
clone size: few
CDR3 protein: ASITGHFYEQY

J gene: TRBJ2-5
V gene: TRBV6-6
clone size: many
CDR3 protein: ASSYSPSSGSGGKETQY

J gene: TRBJ2-2
V gene: TRBV11-2
clone size: many
CDR3 protein: ASSLDTPLHTGELF

J gene: TRBJ2-7
V gene: TRBV9
clone size: few
CDR3 protein: ASSVGDQGPPYEQY

J gene: TRBJ2-5
V gene: TRBV20-1
clone size: .
CDR3 protein: SASDTGTSGKETQY

J gene: TRBJ2-1
V gene: TRBV11-2
clone size: many
CDR3 protein: ASSLAFLDRYNEQF

J gene: TRBJ2-4
V gene: TRBV28
clone size: .
CDR3 protein: ASSLLISRGAKNIQY

J gene: TRBJ1-5
V gene: TRBV30
clone size: few
CDR3 protein: ASRDGGVGQPQH

J gene: TRBJ2-7
V gene: TRBV6-5
clone size: many
CDR3 protein: ASSYLGQGEISPYEQY

J gene: TRBJ2-2
V gene: TRBV20-1
clone size: many
CDR3 protein: SARDRQVNTGELF

J gene: TRBJ1-3
V gene: TRBV6-1
clone size: .
CDR3 protein: ASSPPGISGNTIY

J gene: TRBJ2-1
V gene: TRBV20-1
clone size: many
CDR3 protein: SAIPGTSGRYEQF

J gene: TRBJ1-1
V gene: TRBV6-1
clone size: many
CDR3 protein: ASSYGPPGPNTEAF